The clone carrying this T cell receptor beta chain was seen many times. The data are from a study of CD8 T cells in ankylosing spondylitis. This CDR3 comprises 16 residues. Deletions cut 8 bases from V and 4 bases from J, with 23 bases between. Each CDR3 protein is one row after TCRdb ran MiXCR on the 5' RACE reads. In the table there are hundreds of thousands of distinct CDR3 sequences, over 9.5% of which are singletons. Sequencing was done on a sample of blood, either unsorted or a sorted T cell fraction (not recorded which). The chain links TRBV12-3 or TRBV12-4 to TRBJ1-1, with D possibly TRBD1 on 5 matching bases. The TCR sequence derives from a male donor with ankylosing spondylitis or in good health (not recorded which). As DNA, the CDR3 is TGTGCCAGCTCCCGGGGCGCCAGGCCCGAAAGCACTGAAGCTTTCTTT. Protein product: CASSRGARPESTEAFF.